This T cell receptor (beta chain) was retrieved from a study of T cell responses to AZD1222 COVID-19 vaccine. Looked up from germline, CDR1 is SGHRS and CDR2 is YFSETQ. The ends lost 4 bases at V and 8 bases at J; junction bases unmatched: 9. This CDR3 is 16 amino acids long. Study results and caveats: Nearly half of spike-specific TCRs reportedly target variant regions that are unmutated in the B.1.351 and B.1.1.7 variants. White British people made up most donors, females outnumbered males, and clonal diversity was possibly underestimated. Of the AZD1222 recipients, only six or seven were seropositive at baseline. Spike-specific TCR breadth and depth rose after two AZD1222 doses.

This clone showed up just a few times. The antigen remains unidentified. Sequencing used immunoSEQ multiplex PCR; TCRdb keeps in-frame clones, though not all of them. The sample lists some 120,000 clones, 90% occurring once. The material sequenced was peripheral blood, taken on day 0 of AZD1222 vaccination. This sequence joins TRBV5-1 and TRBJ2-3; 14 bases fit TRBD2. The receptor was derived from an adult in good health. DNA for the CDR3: TGCGCCAGCAGCCGCGAGGGACTAGCGGGAGAGTCTACGCAGTATTTT. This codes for CASSREGLAGESTQYF. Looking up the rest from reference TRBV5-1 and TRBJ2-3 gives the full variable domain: KAGVTQTPRYLIKTRGQQVTLSCSPISGHRSVSWYQQTPGQGLQFLFEYFSETQRNKGNFPGRFSGRQFSNSRSEMNVSTLELGDSALYLCASSREGLAGESTQYFGPGTRLTVL.